This entry lists 18 T cell receptor beta chains sequenced from one sample in a study of blood T cells in healthy people across ages. Combining a sample-barcoded 5' primer with a J-beta primer mix, a second PCR ran for about 6 to 12 cycles. TCRdb analysed the 5' RACE reads with MiXCR anew, one entry per CDR3 protein. Counted here are around 650,000 distinct CDR3 sequences, 32% occurring once; the ten biggest clones make up 15%. The sample comprised blood. The receptor set was obtained from a woman older than 75 in good health.

This clonotype was recorded many times. The genes are TRBV15 and TRBJ2-5, with 8 bases matching TRBD1. Trimming at V came to 2 bases and at J to 5 bases, leaving 7 bases not matched to a gene. CDR1 and CDR2 from the germline V gene are LNHNV and YYDKDF (reference sequence). This CDR3 has 15 residues. This chain's CDR3 is CATSRLGTGGETQYF. DNA for the CDR3: TGTGCCACCAGCAGACTTGGGACAGGCGGGGAGACCCAGTACTTC.

The CDR3 bases are TGCGCCAGCAGCTTGCGGACTAGCGGGGGGGCGAACACCGGGGAGCTGTTTTTT. The encoded protein is CASSLRTSGGANTGELFF. The chain is built from TRBV5-1 and TRBJ2-2, with 15 bases fitting TRBD2. V dropped 1 base and J dropped 0; count of bases not matched to a gene: 1. The CDR3 loop spans 18 amino acids. CDR1 and CDR2 (germline): SGHRS, YFSETQ.

V usage is TRBV10-3 and J usage is TRBJ2-2; 8 nucleotides agree with TRBD1. V shed 6 bases, J shed 6 bases, and the junction held 6 bases outside the gene matches. The CDR3 totals 14 residues. Germline V gene sequence: CDR1 ENHRY, CDR2 SYGVKD. The CDR3 loop reads CAIRQGATAGELFF. The CDR3 bases are TGTGCCATCAGGCAGGGGGCCACGGCCGGGGAGCTGTTTTTT.

On this clonotype: This could be a read error, since a much larger clone is one nucleotide away. The V call is TRBV5-1, the J call TRBJ2-7, with 7 bases matching TRBD1. The CDR3 consists of 15 residues. Per germline, CDR1 SGHRS and CDR2 YFSETQ. Trimming took 0 bases from V and 4 from J; bases not matched to a gene: 7. CDR3 nucleotide sequence: TGCGCCAGCAGCTTGGCCGGGACAGAGGGATACGAGCAGTACTTC. Residues: CASSLAGTEGYEQYF. Variable domain in full (rest from reference TRBV5-1 and TRBJ2-7): KAGVTQTPRYLIKTRGQQVTLSCSPISGHRSVSWYQQTPGQGLQFLFEYFSETQRNKGNFPGRFSGRQFSNSRSEMNVSTLELGDSALYLCASSLAGTEGYEQYFGPGTRLTVT.

The chain recombines TRBV28 with TRBJ2-7; weak D call: TRBD1 (5 bases). Looked up from germline, CDR1 is MDHEN and CDR2 is SYDVKM. This CDR3 region has 15 residues. V was clipped by 5 bases and J by 4 bases, with 18 bases between them. The CDR3 sequence: CASSPRGQKTYEQYF. CDR3 DNA: TGTGCCAGCAGTCCAAGGGGCCAAAAGACATACGAGCAGTACTTC.

This clonotype has ten or more counts. CDR3 loop: CSVGRTGSSYNEQFF. The CDR3 DNA sequence: TGCAGCGTTGGGAGGACAGGAAGCTCCTACAATGAGCAGTTCTTC. The chain recombines TRBV29-1 with TRBJ2-1; 7 bases agree with TRBD1. J lost 0 bases, V lost 4 bases, and 6 bases had no gene match. From germline, CDR1 is SQVTM and CDR2 ANQGSEA. This CDR3 comprises 15 residues.

This clonotype was observed a few times. The V and J genes are TRBV27 and TRBJ1-5, with D maybe TRBD1 (5 bases). Trimming stripped 5 bases from V and 7 bases from J, with 12 bases between. The CDR3 sequence is 13 residues long. CDR1 and CDR2 (germline): MNHEY, SMNVEV (reference sequence). The DNA for the CDR3 is TGTGCCAGCAGTCCCGGGGGGGAGCAGCCCCAGCATTTT. Translated: CASSPGGEQPQHF.

The CDR3 spells CASAMGRDSDYEQYF. CDR3 sequence (DNA): TGCGCCAGCGCCATGGGGCGGGACAGTGACTACGAGCAGTACTTC. The V gene is TRBV5-1, the J gene TRBJ2-4; a possible D gene is TRBD1 (7 bases). The DNA end is a closer match to TRBJ2-7, so the J assignment may be wrong. The germline V gene encodes CDR1 SGHRS and CDR2 YFSETQ. The CDR3 length is 15 residues.

This clonotype was counted once. DNA of the CDR3: TGTGCCAGCAGCGTAGCTAGGGTAGAGGGCAATCAGCCCCAGCATTTT. Translated, it gives CASSVARVEGNQPQHF. The chain joins TRBV9 to TRBJ1-5; D is ambiguous. Germline V gene data show CDR1 as SGDLS and CDR2 as YYNGEE. The CDR3 is 16 residues long. Deletions cut 0 bases from V and 2 bases from J, with 12 bases between. Full variable domain (outside the CDR3, taken from reference TRBV9 and TRBJ1-5): DSGVTQTPKHLITATGQRVTLRCSPRSGDLSVYWYQQSLDQGLQFLIQYYNGEERAKGNILERFSAQQFPDLHSELNLSSLELGDSALYFCASSVARVEGNQPQHFGDGTRLSIL.

This clonotype was found many times. This chain connects TRBV7-9 to TRBJ2-3; either TRBD1 or TRBD2 may supply D (7 bases each). Germline V gene lookup returns CDR1 SEHNR and CDR2 FQNEAQ (reference sequence). Trimming removed 5 bases at V and 0 bases at J, with 21 bases between. The CDR3 covers 18 residues. The CDR3 region is CASSDPGTAGFSTDTQYF. DNA of the CDR3: TGTGCCAGCAGCGACCCTGGGACAGCGGGGTTTAGCACAGATACGCAGTATTTT.

This clonotype has a handful of counts. This clone may be a read error of a much larger clone one base away. The J gene is TRBJ2-5, the V gene TRBV20-1; TRBD2 matches at 7 bases. The end of the DNA fits TRBJ2-7 better, so the J call may be wrong. The germline CDR1 and CDR2 sequences are DFQATT and SNEGSKA (reference sequence). CDR3 length: 13 residues. CDR3 DNA sequence: TGCAGTGCTAGGGACGGGGGGACCTACGAGCAGTACTTC. Amino acids: CSARDGGTYEQYF.

The rearrangement links TRBV2 to TRBJ2-2; D gene unclear. Trimming took off 2 bases at V and 2 bases at J, with 9 bases between the two ends. Per the germline V gene, CDR1 is SNHLY and CDR2 is FYNNEI. This CDR3 spans 15 amino acids. The CDR3 coding sequence is TGTGCCAGCAGTGAAATCGGCGGCAACACCGGGGAGCTGTTTTTT. This encodes CASSEIGGNTGELFF.

With respect to this clonotype: A much larger clonotype is one base distant, so this may be a read error. The V and J genes are TRBV5-1 and TRBJ1-4, with a tentative D call TRBD1 (5 bases). This CDR3 spans 15 amino acids. Germline V gene data show CDR1 as SGHRS and CDR2 as YFSETQ. The CDR3 protein is CAGSLAAGTSEKLFF. CDR3 bases: TGCGCCGGCAGCTTGGCGGCAGGGACGTCGGAAAAACTGTTTTTT. The whole variable domain, remainder taken from reference TRBV5-1 and TRBJ1-4, is KAGVTQTPRYLIKTRGQQVTLSCSPISGHRSVSWYQQTPGQGLQFLFEYFSETQRNKGNFPGRFSGRQFSNSRSEMNVSTLELGDSALYLCAGSLAAGTSEKLFFGSGTQLSVL.

As regards this clonotype: This sequence may be a read error, since a much larger clone differs from it by one base. The rearrangement links TRBV5-1 to TRBJ2-1, with 8 bases identical to TRBD2. The CDR3 is 15 residues long. Germline CDR1 and CDR2: SGHRS and YFSETQ. V trimming: 1 base; J trimming: 12 bases; junction bases outside the gene matches: 12. The DNA for the CDR3 is TGCGCCAGCAGCTTGTCGGGGGGGGGCCTGGATGGGCAGTTCTTC. Amino acids: CASSLSGGGLDGQFF.

V gene TRBV5-1 combines with J gene TRBJ2-1; TRBD1 aligns across 10 bases. V trimming: 0 bases; J trimming: 4 bases; junction bases outside the gene matches: 1. Germline V gene data show CDR1 as SGHRS and CDR2 as YFSETQ. The CDR3 has 15 amino acids. CDR3 in DNA: TGCGCCAGCAGCTTGGGGGACAGGGGTTACAATGAGCAGTTCTTC. The encoded protein is CASSLGDRGYNEQFF.

V and J are TRBV20-1 and TRBJ1-1; 7 bases are shared with TRBD1. This CDR3 comprises 21 residues. Trimming at V came to 0 bases and at J to 2 bases, leaving 24 bases not matched to a gene. CDR1 and CDR2 from the germline V gene are DFQATT and SNEGSKA (reference sequence). The CDR3 loop reads CSARDRSEAFPGTALNTEAFF. CDR3 DNA: TGCAGTGCTAGAGATCGGTCAGAAGCGTTCCCCGGGACAGCACTTAACACTGAAGCTTTCTTT.

This clonotype showed up just a few times. The J gene is TRBJ2-5, the V gene TRBV30, with 9 bases that match TRBD1. The J call is uncertain, as TRBJ2-7 better fits the DNA end. This CDR3 region has 13 residues. Germline assignment: CDR1 GTSNPN and CDR2 SVGIG (reference sequence). The CDR3 loop reads CACTSGTGNEQYF. In DNA form, the CDR3 reads TGTGCCTGTACTTCCGGGACAGGGAACGAGCAGTACTTC.

The V and J genes are TRBV2 and TRBJ2-7; a weak D match, TRBD1 (5 bases). The V and J ends lost 8 bases and 6 bases respectively, with 11 bases between them. Germline values: CDR1 SNHLY, CDR2 FYNNEI. The CDR3 runs to 11 residues. The CDR3 region is CASLGAREQYF. The CDR3 DNA sequence: TGTGCCAGCCTTGGGGCTCGCGAGCAGTACTTC. Full variable domain (outside the CDR3, taken from reference TRBV2 and TRBJ2-7): EPEVTQTPSHQVTQMGQEVILRCVPISNHLYFYWYRQILGQKVEFLVSFYNNEISEKSEIFDDQFSVERPDGSNFTLKIRSTKLEDSAMYFCASLGAREQYFGPGTRLTVT.